One and the same sample provided the 20 T cell receptor beta chains below, sequenced in a study of blood T cell repertoires in COVID-19. TCRdb's table, derived via immunoSEQ multiplex PCR, lists solely in-frame clones and lacks some. The profile shows under 130,000 clones, 88% of them singletons. The specimen was peripheral blood. Receptors were obtained from a human donor in a cohort sampled during active COVID-19.

The rearrangement joins TRBV12-3 or TRBV12-4 to TRBJ1-1, with no clear D. Trimming took 3 bases from V and 5 from J, leaving 10 bases between them. The CDR3 sequence is 13 residues long. The CDR3 DNA is TGTGCCAGCAGTTTCATGGGCGGGACTGAAGCTTTCTTT. Its translation: CASSFMGGTEAFF.

V usage is TRBV13 and J usage is TRBJ2-7, with TRBD1 matching 10 bases. Losses at the gene ends were 4 bases for V and 1 base for J; bases not matched to a gene: 4. The CDR3 runs to 15 residues. The germline V gene encodes CDR1 PRHDT and CDR2 FYEKMQ (reference sequence). The CDR3 coding sequence is TGTGCCAGCAGCTGGGGGGGACAGGGGTCCTACGAGCAGTACTTC. Its translation: CASSWGGQGSYEQYF. Together with reference TRBV13 and TRBJ2-7, the CDR3 gives the full variable domain: AAGVIQSPRHLIKEKRETATLKCYPIPRHDTVYWYQQGPGQDPQFLISFYEKMQSDKGSIPDRFSAQQFSDYHSELNMSSLELGDSALYFCASSWGGQGSYEQYFGPGTRLTVT.

The chain is built from TRBV9 and TRBJ2-2, with 8 bases lining up with TRBD1. Germline trimming cut 3 bases from V and 0 bases from J; bases unmatched to any gene: 4. The CDR3 runs to 16 residues. Germline CDR1 and CDR2: SGDLS and YYNGEE. The DNA for the CDR3 is TGTGCCAGCAGCGATGGACAGGGCACGAACACCGGGGAGCTGTTTTTT. Its translation: CASSDGQGTNTGELFF.

The chain is built from TRBV29-1 and TRBJ2-7, with D perhaps TRBD2 (5 bases). The CDR3 sequence is 13 residues long. Per the germline V gene, CDR1 is SQVTM and CDR2 is ANQGSEA. V was trimmed by 5 bases and J by 3 bases, leaving 14 bases between them. In DNA form, the CDR3 reads TGCAGCGTTTTACGGTCAGACTACTACGAGCAGTACTTC. It codes for CSVLRSDYYEQYF.

The J gene is TRBJ1-6, the V gene TRBV30; 7 bases map to TRBD1. The V segment lost 4 bases and the J segment 10 bases; nucleotides outside the gene matches: 10. Germline loops: CDR1 GTSNPN, CDR2 SVGIG (reference sequence). The CDR3 covers 14 residues. The CDR3 protein is CAWTPGGLGSPLHF. CDR3 nucleotide sequence: TGTGCCTGGACCCCAGGGGGTCTTGGGTCACCCCTCCACTTT.

This chain links TRBV10-1 with TRBJ1-3; no clear D. Trimming took 0 bases from V and 0 from J, leaving 9 bases between them. Germline CDR1 reads WNHNN; CDR2 reads SYGVQD (reference sequence). The CDR3 loop spans 16 amino acids. CDR3 sequence: CASSESSGISGNTIYF. The CDR3 coding sequence is TGCGCCAGCAGTGAGTCGTCCGGGATCTCTGGAAACACCATATATTTT.

This clone was seen a few times. V is TRBV27 and J is TRBJ1-2; 10 bases match TRBD1. The CDR3 has 14 residues. The V gene end was trimmed by 3 bases and the J gene end by 8 bases; junction bases not matched to a gene: 6. Germline assignment: CDR1 MNHEY and CDR2 SMNVEV (reference sequence). CDR3 loop: CASSLAGTGEGYTF. The CDR3 bases are TGTGCCAGCAGTTTGGCCGGGACAGGGGAAGGCTACACCTTC.

The chain employs TRBV18 and TRBJ2-7, with TRBD1 matching 10 bases. The CDR3 totals 14 residues. J gave up 4 bases and V 3 bases, and 3 bases lay outside the gene matches. Germline V gene sequence: CDR1 KGHSH, CDR2 LQKENI. In nucleotides, the CDR3 is TGTGCCAGCTCACCGTTGGACAGGGGGTACGAGCAGTACTTC. Residues: CASSPLDRGYEQYF.

This sequence joins TRBV5-1 and TRBJ2-3; 7 bases map to TRBD1. CDR1 SGHRS and CDR2 YFSETQ come from the germline V gene. V shed 4 bases and J 4 bases; nucleotides not matched to a gene: 15. The CDR3 has 17 residues. CDR3 DNA sequence: TGCGCCAGCAGCCCCCGGGTCGGTGGGCAGGGGGCAGATACGCAGTATTTT. As protein: CASSPRVGGQGADTQYF.

The V call is TRBV11-2, the J call TRBJ2-7; no reliable D call. The V and J ends lost 5 bases and 3 bases respectively, with 8 bases between them. Germline V lookup: CDR1 SGHAT, CDR2 FQNNGV. CDR3 size: 12 residues. The CDR3 loop is CASSARLYEQYF. CDR3 bases: TGTGCCAGCAGCGCCAGACTCTACGAGCAGTACTTC.

The V gene is TRBV20-1, the J gene TRBJ1-2; D gene unclear. CDR1 and CDR2 (germline): DFQATT, SNEGSKA (reference sequence). Trimming left V 4 bases short and J 5 bases short, with 8 bases between. The CDR3 covers 11 residues. CDR3 DNA: TGCAGTGCTATTAACTATTATGGCTACACCTTC. It encodes CSAINYYGYTF.

This chain joins TRBV5-6 and TRBJ1-5, with TRBD1 matching over 8 bases. CDR1 SGHDT and CDR2 YYEEEE come from the germline V gene. Trimming cost V 4 bases and J 5 bases; bases outside gene matches: 8. This CDR3 has 15 amino acids. In nucleotides, the CDR3 is TGTGCCAGCAGCCCGAGGGCAGGGGGCTATCAGCCCCAGCATTTT. It is translated as CASSPRAGGYQPQHF.

This clone was picked up one time. This rearrangement joins TRBV7-9 to TRBJ2-5; weak D call: TRBD1 (6 bases). Trimming cost V 4 bases and J 12 bases, with 15 bases left between them. In germline, CDR1 is SEHNR, CDR2 FQNEAQ (reference sequence). The CDR3 runs 12 residues. The DNA of the CDR3 is TGTGCCAGCAGCTACCGGACAGTTCGGAAGTACTTC. Translation gives CASSYRTVRKYF.

This chain connects TRBV5-1 to TRBJ2-3; 9 bases align to TRBD2. Germline CDR1 and CDR2: SGHRS and YFSETQ. V gave up 3 bases and J gave up 1 base; unmatched junction bases: 9. CDR3 length: 17 residues. CDR3 in DNA: TGCGCCAGCAGCTCGGGCTACTTAGCGGGAGGCACAGATACGCAGTATTTT. This codes for CASSSGYLAGGTDTQYF.

This chain joins TRBV30 and TRBJ2-1; 10 positions agree with TRBD1. The germline V gene has CDR1 GTSNPN and CDR2 SVGIG (reference sequence). V was clipped by 0 bases and J by 4 bases; unmatched bases: 3. The CDR3 has 15 amino acids. The CDR3 DNA follows: TGTGCCTGGAGTGTAAGGACAGGGGGATACAATGAGCAGTTCTTC. As protein: CAWSVRTGGYNEQFF.

The rearrangement uses TRBV7-2 and TRBJ2-1; possibly TRBD2 for D (6 bases). Trimming took 0 bases from V and 7 from J, leaving 13 bases between them. The CDR3 loop spans 15 amino acids. Germline V gives CDR1 SGHTA, CDR2 FQGNSA. This CDR3 is CASSLARGFPNEQFF. The DNA for the CDR3 is TGTGCCAGCAGCTTAGCCCGGGGGTTTCCGAATGAGCAGTTCTTC.

The genes are TRBV29-1 and TRBJ1-1; the match to TRBD1 covers 10 bases. The CDR3 runs to 14 residues. Unmatched junction bases numbered 10, after V lost 7 bases and J lost 5 bases. Germline V lookup: CDR1 SQVTM, CDR2 ANQGSEA. The DNA of the CDR3 is TGCAGCGCACCGGGACAGGGGCAACTTACTGAAGCTTTCTTT. This encodes CSAPGQGQLTEAFF. Supplemented by reference TRBV29-1 and TRBJ1-1, the full variable domain reads SAVISQKPSRDICQRGTSLTIQCQVDSQVTMMFWYRQQPGQSLTLIATANQGSEATYESGFVIDKFPISRPNLTFSTLTVSNMSPEDSSIYLCSAPGQGQLTEAFFGQGTRLTVV.

This clone has only a few counts. The chain is built from TRBV19 and TRBJ1-1; 7 nucleotides agree with TRBD1. Germline loops: CDR1 LNHDA, CDR2 SQIVND (reference sequence). Trimming cost V 4 bases and J 8 bases; bases outside gene matches: 13. The CDR3 spans 15 residues. The CDR3 sequence: CASSRGQAYSGEAFF. The CDR3 nucleotides read TGTGCCAGTAGTAGAGGACAGGCTTATTCGGGCGAAGCTTTCTTT.

As to this clone: The sample carries other DNA sequences with the same CDR3. This chain uses TRBV12-3 or TRBV12-4 with TRBJ1-2; 7 nucleotides agree with TRBD1. V lost 5 bases and J lost 4; bases outside the gene matches: 4. The CDR3 totals 13 residues. CDR3 coding DNA: TGTGCCAGCAGTACAGGGGACGGCTATGGCTACACCTTC. Amino acid sequence: CASSTGDGYGYTF.

J is TRBJ2-7 and V is TRBV10-2; D not certain. The CDR3 has 14 amino acids. With 2 bases removed from V and 1 base from J, the gap between germline ends came to 9 bases. Germline CDR1 WSHSY, CDR2 SAAADI. The CDR3 reads CASSEVVVSYEQYF. The CDR3, as DNA: TGCGCCAGCAGTGAGGTTGTCGTGTCCTACGAGCAGTACTTC.